This T cell receptor beta chain was found in a study of shared T cell receptors in the human thymus. Measured with immunoSEQ multiplex PCR; TCRdb has only the in-frame clones, and not every one. The sample records hundreds of thousands of clones, over 75% being singletons. This CDR3 is built from 15 residues. The V and J ends lost 6 bases and 3 bases respectively, with 18 bases between them. CDR1 LGHNA and CDR2 YSLEER come from the germline V gene. A further study also used this sample, focusing on human thymus T cells. That paper notes: The donors were infants in Finland with congenital heart defects, otherwise immunologically healthy. Thymus tissue was removed during corrective cardiac surgery. Apparent skewing of V and J gene usage characterized both thymic and blood repertoires. Highly overlapping thymic repertoires among unrelated individuals were reported in related research.

The J gene is TRBJ2-7, the V gene TRBV4-3, with TRBD2 as a possible D gene (6 bases). This TCR came from a boy under two years old with a congenital heart defect. Sequencing was done on a sample of thymocytes. The DNA of the CDR3 is TGCGCCAGCAGTCCCACGCGACTAGTCAACTACGAGCAGTACTTC. It translates to CASSPTRLVNYEQYF.